The 10 T cell receptor beta chains below come from one sample, sequenced in a study of CD8 T cells in ankylosing spondylitis. General observations from the study: Within ankylosing spondylitis blood, a TCR beta motif made up of several highly homologous variants appeared to be characteristic.

Their cognate antigens are unknown. TCRdb reprocessed the 5' RACE reads via MiXCR and lists one record per CDR3 protein. The repertoire holds more than 400,000 distinct CDR3 sequences, with about 5.2% as singletons. The specimen was blood, either unsorted or a sorted T cell fraction (not recorded which). These TCRs come from a male donor with ankylosing spondylitis.

This clonotype has just a few counts. This sequence joins TRBV21-1 and TRBJ2-1; the D segment call TRBD1 is taken from the table without a DNA check. TRBV21-1 is a known pseudogene. This CDR3 spans 17 amino acids. The CDR3: CASSKGRRGGTGDEQFF. The CDR3 DNA sequence: TGTGCCAGCAGCAAAGGGCGGCGCGGGGGTACGGGGGATGAGCAGTTCTTC.

The rearrangement uses TRBV7-9 and TRBJ2-4; D gene uncertain. Germline CDR1 SEHNR, CDR2 FQNEAQ (reference sequence). With 3 bases removed from V and 8 bases from J, the gap between germline ends came to 14 bases. CDR3 length equals 14 residues. CDR3 nucleotides: TGTGCCAGCAGCTTGGGGAACGAGATGTACATTCAGTACTTC. Protein product: CASSLGNEMYIQYF.

This clonotype was recorded many times. V usage is TRBV6-1 and J usage is TRBJ1-4; 7 bases fit TRBD1. CDR3 size: 13 residues. V gave up 6 bases and J gave up 7 bases; unmatched junction bases: 5. From germline, CDR1 is MNHNS and CDR2 SASEGT. Here the CDR3 DNA reads TGTGCCAGCAGGAACAGGGGAGGTGAAAAACTGTTTTTT. Translating gives CASRNRGGEKLFF.

A few counts support this clonotype. The J gene is TRBJ2-1, the V gene TRBV5-1; 9 bases map to TRBD2. The CDR3 is 17 residues long. V shed 2 bases, J shed 5 bases, and the junction held 11 bases outside the gene matches. Germline CDR1 is SGHRS and CDR2 is YFSETQ. CDR3 loop: CASSFTTAGGPDNEQFF. CDR3 bases: TGCGCCAGCAGCTTTACCACCGCGGGGGGGCCGGACAATGAGCAGTTCTTC. Full variable domain (rest looked up from reference TRBV5-1 and TRBJ2-1): KAGVTQTPRYLIKTRGQQVTLSCSPISGHRSVSWYQQTPGQGLQFLFEYFSETQRNKGNFPGRFSGRQFSNSRSEMNVSTLELGDSALYLCASSFTTAGGPDNEQFFGPGTRLTVL.

Many counts were recorded for this clonotype. The J gene is TRBJ2-3, the V gene TRBV10-3; 9 nucleotides match TRBD1. CDR3 length equals 13 residues. The junction had 3 bases not matched to a gene; V was cut back by 4 bases and J by 7 bases. CDR1 and CDR2 from the germline V gene are ENHRY and SYGVKD. CDR3 DNA: TGTGCCATCAGTGGGACAGGGGCATATACGCAGTATTTT. It yields the protein CAISGTGAYTQYF.

This clonotype has just a few counts. CDR3 nucleotide sequence: TGTGCCAGCAGCTTTGGCCCCGGTGCTGAAGCTTTCTTT. As protein: CASSFGPGAEAFF. The V gene is TRBV7-9, the J gene TRBJ1-1, with unresolved D. Trimming took off 3 bases at V and 6 bases at J, with 11 bases between the two ends. CDR1 and CDR2 (germline): SEHNR, FQNEAQ (reference sequence). CDR3 length equals 13 residues.

This clonotype was seen repeatedly, ten times or more. This chain links TRBV21-1 with TRBJ2-1; TRBD1 reflects the table's D call only, with no check against the DNA. TRBV21-1 is shown as a pseudogene. This CDR3 has 13 amino acids. CDR3 sequence: CASSADSPREQFF. The CDR3 region has the DNA TGTGCCAGCAGCGCCGACTCCCCCCGGGAGCAGTTCTTC.

The table lists this clonotype with many counts. This chain uses TRBV6-1 with TRBJ2-5; tentatively, D is TRBD2 (5 bases). The CDR3 has 14 residues. The V end lost 8 bases, the J end lost 5 bases, and 18 bases lay between the germline ends. Germline CDR1 and CDR2: MNHNS and SASEGT. This chain's CDR3 is CASAKDSPGETQYF. The CDR3 bases are TGTGCCAGCGCAAAGGACTCCCCGGGGGAGACCCAGTACTTC.

In this sample, this clonotype turned up many times. The chain combines TRBV4-2 with TRBJ2-5; 10 nucleotides line up with TRBD2. In germline, CDR1 is LGHNA, CDR2 YNFKEQ. V shed 6 bases and J 1 base; nucleotides not matched to a gene: 5. The CDR3 totals 15 residues. The CDR3 nucleotides are TGTGCCAGCAGACTCGGGACTAGCGTCCAAGAGACCCAGTACTTC. It yields the protein CASRLGTSVQETQYF.

Comment on this clonotype: This clone may be a read error of a much larger clone one base away. The chain combines TRBV20-1 with TRBJ2-5; a weak D match, TRBD2 (7 bases). CDR1 and CDR2 (germline): DFQATT, SNEGSKA (reference sequence). There are 12 residues in the CDR3. The CDR3 protein is CSAPGGDENQYF. DNA for the CDR3: TGCAGCGCTCCGGGGGGCGATGAGAACCAGTACTTC.